The sequence of this TCR beta chain was determined in a study of glioma-infiltrating T cells. Findings and caveats of the study: Above-expected tissue-blood divergence occurred in all gliomas, most in low-grade ones. Very few CDR3 sequences were shared between tissue and blood.

The CDR3 has 12 amino acids. V lost 7 bases and J lost 8, with 12 bases in between. Germline V lookup: CDR1 LGHDT, CDR2 YNNKEL (reference sequence). Concerning this clonotype: No antigen is known for it. Possible read error: a much larger clone is one base away.

TCR alpha and beta CDR3 regions were amplified from RNA using iRepertoire nested multiplex PCR. Tissue mRNA or PBMC total RNA, about 95-450 ng, went into one-step reverse transcription and amplification. MiXCR was run by TCRdb on the multiplex PCR reads, yielding one entry per CDR3 protein. The profile shows under 200,000 distinct CDR3 sequences, more than 35% of them singletons. This TCR was sampled from a human donor with low-grade glioma or glioblastoma, undergoing nonglioma brain surgery, or in good health (not recorded which). The V and J genes are TRBV3-1 and TRBJ2-1; the D is unclear. The sequencing input was glioma tissue, nonneoplastic brain tissue, or PBMCs (not recorded which). The CDR3 sequence is CASTIVGHEQFF. In nucleotides, the CDR3 is TGTGCCAGCACTATAGTGGGCCATGAGCAGTTCTTC.